This T cell receptor beta chain came from a study of T cell repertoires in cytomegalovirus infection (dated by TCRdb to the late 2010s). For the study in its entirety: Donor HLA type was relevant to the analysis, because carriage of CMV infection together with the matching HLA type was indicated by public TCR beta signatures. Overall study results and their limits: The ex vivo response was dominated by HLA-C-restricted CMV-specific TCR beta clonotypes, which also provided the single most frequent clonotype in two of eight donors. Cumulative frequency of public TCR beta family members discriminated carriers of CMV infection plus the relevant HLA type in this cohort and an independent approximately 350-donor cohort.

The germline V gene provides CDR1 MGHDK and CDR2 SYGVNS. The CDR3 sequence holds 14 residues, the cysteine and phenylalanine included. The read is trimmed to its CDR3 DNA, 42 bases read in frame from base 1. Cut back by 3 bases and 1 base, the V and J ends lie 9 bases apart. This clonotype occurred many times. This clone's antigen is unknown. The input lacks base qualities; no much larger clone sits a single base away. Sequencing was carried out with an Illumina HiSeq 1500. TCRdb ran its own pipeline on the public reads, namely fastp trimming at Q25 and MiXCR clone calling, and kept in-frame beta chains. Identical CDR3 protein sequences are pooled into one entry, listed with their most common genes and DNA. This sample is represented by some 110,000 distinct CDR3 sequences; around a tenth of them were singletons. Clones ranked in the top ten supply approximately 33% of the sample.

This TCR was recovered from a human donor in good health (CMV status not recorded). Some clones in this sample may be carry-over from other donors' samples. The V gene is TRBV25-1 and the J gene is TRBJ1-1; the D gene cannot be named for sure. The source material was PBMCs, sequenced either directly or after in vitro stimulation (not recorded which). The CDR3 reads CASSDPARNTEAFF. The DNA sequence reads TGTGCCAGCAGTGATCCGGCCCGGAACACTGAAGCTTTCTTT.